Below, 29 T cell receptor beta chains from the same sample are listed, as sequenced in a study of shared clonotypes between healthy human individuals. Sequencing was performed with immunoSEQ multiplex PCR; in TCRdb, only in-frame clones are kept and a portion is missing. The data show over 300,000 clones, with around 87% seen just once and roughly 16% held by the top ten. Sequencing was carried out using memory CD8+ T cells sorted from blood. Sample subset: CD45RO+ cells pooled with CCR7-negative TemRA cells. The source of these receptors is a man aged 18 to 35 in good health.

This CDR3 reads CAISEGSHEAFF. CDR3 nucleotides: TGTGCCATCAGTGAGGGCAGCCATGAAGCTTTCTTT. This chain joins TRBV10-3 and TRBJ1-1; no definite D call. The V gene's germline CDR1 is ENHRY and CDR2 SYGVKD. V lost 2 bases to trimming and J lost 7 bases, with 8 bases between them. The CDR3 consists of 12 residues.

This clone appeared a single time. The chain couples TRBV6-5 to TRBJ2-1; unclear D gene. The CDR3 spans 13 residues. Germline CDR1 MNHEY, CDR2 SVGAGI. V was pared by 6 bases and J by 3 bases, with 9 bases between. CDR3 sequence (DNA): TGTGCCAGCAGCCCGACTTACTACAATGAGCAGTTCTTC. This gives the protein CASSPTYYNEQFF.

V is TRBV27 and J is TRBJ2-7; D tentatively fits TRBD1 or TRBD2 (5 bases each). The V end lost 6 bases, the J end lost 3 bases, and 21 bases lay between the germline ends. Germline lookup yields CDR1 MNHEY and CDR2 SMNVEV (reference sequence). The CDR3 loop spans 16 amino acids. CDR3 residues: CASSPSTGTIHYEQYF. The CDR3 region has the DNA TGTGCCAGCAGCCCATCCACGGGGACGATTCACTACGAGCAGTACTTC.

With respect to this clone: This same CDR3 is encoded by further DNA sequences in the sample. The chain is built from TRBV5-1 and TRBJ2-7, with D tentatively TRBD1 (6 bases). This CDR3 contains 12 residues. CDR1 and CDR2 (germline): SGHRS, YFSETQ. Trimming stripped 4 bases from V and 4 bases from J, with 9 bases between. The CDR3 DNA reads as TGCGCCAGCAGCCCCGACAGGTACGAGCAGTACTTC. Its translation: CASSPDRYEQYF.

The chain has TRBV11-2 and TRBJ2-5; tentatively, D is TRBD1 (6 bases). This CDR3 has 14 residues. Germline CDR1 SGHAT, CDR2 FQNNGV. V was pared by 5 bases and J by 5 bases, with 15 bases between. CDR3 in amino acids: CASSTSTGWETQYF. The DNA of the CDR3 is TGTGCCAGCAGCACGTCCACAGGGTGGGAGACCCAGTACTTC.

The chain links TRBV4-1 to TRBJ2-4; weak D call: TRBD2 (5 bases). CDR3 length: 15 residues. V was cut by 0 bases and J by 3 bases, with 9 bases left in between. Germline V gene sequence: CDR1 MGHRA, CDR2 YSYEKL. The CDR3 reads CASSQEGSDKNIQYF. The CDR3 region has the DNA TGCGCCAGCAGCCAAGAAGGTAGCGACAAAAACATTCAGTACTTC.

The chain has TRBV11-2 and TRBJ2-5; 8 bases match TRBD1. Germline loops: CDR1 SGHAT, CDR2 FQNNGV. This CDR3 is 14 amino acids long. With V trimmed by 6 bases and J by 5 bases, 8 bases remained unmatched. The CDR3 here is CASSVFRGRETQYF. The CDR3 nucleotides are TGTGCCAGCAGTGTTTTCAGGGGGCGTGAGACCCAGTACTTC. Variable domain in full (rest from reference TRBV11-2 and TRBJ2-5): EAGVAQSPRYKIIEKRQSVAFWCNPISGHATLYWYQQILGQGPKLLIQFQNNGVVDDSQLPKDRFSAERLKGVDSTLKIQPAKLEDSAVYLCASSVFRGRETQYFGPGTRLLVL.

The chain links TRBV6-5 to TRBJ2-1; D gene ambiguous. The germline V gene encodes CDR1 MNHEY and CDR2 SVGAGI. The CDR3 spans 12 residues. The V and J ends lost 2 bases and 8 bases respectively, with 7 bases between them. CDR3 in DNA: TGTGCCAGCAGTTACAGGGCCCATGAGCAGTTCTTC. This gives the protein CASSYRAHEQFF.

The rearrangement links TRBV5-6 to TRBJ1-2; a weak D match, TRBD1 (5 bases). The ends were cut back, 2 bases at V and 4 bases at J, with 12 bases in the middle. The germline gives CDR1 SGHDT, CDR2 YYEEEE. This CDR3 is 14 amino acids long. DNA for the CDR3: TGTGCCAGCAGCTTTAACCCAGGGTTCTATGGCTACACCTTC. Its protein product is CASSFNPGFYGYTF.

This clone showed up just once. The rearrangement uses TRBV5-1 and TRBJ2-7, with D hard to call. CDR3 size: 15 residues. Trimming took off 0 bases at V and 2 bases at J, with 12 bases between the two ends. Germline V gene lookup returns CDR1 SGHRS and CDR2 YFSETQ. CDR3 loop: CASSLEAYPAYEQYF. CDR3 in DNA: TGCGCCAGCAGCTTGGAAGCTTACCCCGCCTACGAGCAGTACTTC.

The CDR3 loop is CASSPSTNTEAFF. DNA for the CDR3: TGTGCCAGCAGCCCCTCAACGAACACTGAAGCTTTCTTT. This rearrangement joins TRBV9 to TRBJ1-1; D is unclear. Germline CDR1 SGDLS, CDR2 YYNGEE. This CDR3 spans 13 amino acids. V dropped 4 bases and J dropped 1 base, with 8 bases sitting between them.

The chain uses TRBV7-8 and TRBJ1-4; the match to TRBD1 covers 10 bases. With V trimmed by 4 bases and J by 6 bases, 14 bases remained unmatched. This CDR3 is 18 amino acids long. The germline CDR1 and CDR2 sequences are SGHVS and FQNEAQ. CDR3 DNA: TGTGCCAGCAGCTCGTACGGGACAGGGGAAGTTTGGGATGAAAAACTGTTTTTT. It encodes CASSSYGTGEVWDEKLFF.

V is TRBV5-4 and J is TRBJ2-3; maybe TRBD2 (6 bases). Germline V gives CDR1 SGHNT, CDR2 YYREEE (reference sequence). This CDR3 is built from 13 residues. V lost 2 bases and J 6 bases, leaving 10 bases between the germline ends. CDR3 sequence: CASSFGGEDTQYF. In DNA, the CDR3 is TGTGCCAGCAGCTTCGGGGGAGAGGATACGCAGTATTTT.

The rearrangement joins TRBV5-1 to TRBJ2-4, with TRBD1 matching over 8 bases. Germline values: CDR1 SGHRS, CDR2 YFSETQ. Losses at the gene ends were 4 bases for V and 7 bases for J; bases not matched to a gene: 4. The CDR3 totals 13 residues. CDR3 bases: TGCGCCAGCAGCCCGACAGGGGTTAACATTCAGTACTTC. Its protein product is CASSPTGVNIQYF.

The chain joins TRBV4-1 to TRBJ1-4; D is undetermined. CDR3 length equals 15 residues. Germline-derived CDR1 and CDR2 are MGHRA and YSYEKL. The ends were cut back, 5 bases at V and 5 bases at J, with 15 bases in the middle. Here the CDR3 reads CASSTPFQENEKLFF. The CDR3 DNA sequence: TGCGCCAGCAGCACGCCTTTTCAGGAGAATGAAAAACTGTTTTTT.

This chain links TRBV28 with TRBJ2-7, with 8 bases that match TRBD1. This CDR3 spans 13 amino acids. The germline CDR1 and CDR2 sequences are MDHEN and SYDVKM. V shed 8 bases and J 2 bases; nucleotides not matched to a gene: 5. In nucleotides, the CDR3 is TGTGCCAGCGGACAGGGCGCAGCCTACGAGCAGTACTTC. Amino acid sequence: CASGQGAAYEQYF.

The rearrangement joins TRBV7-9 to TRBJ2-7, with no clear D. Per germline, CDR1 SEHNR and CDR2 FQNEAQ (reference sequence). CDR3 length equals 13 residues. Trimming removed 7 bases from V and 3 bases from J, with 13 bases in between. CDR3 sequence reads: CASTSAESYEQYF. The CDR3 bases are TGTGCCAGCACGAGCGCGGAGAGCTACGAGCAGTACTTC. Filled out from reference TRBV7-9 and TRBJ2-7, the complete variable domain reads DTGVSQNPRHKITKRGQNVTFRCDPISEHNRLYWYRQTLGQGPEFLTYFQNEAQLEKSRLLSDRFSAERPKGSFSTLEIQRTEQGDSAMYLCASTSAESYEQYFGPGTRLTVT.

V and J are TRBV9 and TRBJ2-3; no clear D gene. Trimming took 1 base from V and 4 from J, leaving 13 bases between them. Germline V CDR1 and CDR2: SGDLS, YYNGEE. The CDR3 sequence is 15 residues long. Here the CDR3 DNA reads TGTGCCAGCAGCGTAACCGGCCGGCCCCCAGATACGCAGTATTTT. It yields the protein CASSVTGRPPDTQYF.

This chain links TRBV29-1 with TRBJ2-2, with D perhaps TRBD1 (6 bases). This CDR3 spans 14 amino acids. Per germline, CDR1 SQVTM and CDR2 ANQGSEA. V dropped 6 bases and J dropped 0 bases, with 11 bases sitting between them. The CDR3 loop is CSVGAISNTGELFF. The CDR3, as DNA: TGCAGCGTGGGGGCCATTTCGAACACCGGGGAGCTGTTTTTT.

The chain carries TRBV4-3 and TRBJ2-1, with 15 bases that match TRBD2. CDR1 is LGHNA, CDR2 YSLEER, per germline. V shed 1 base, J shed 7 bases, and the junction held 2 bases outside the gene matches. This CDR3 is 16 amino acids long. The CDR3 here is CASSQVGLAGGNEQFF. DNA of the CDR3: TGCGCCAGCAGCCAAGTAGGACTAGCGGGAGGGAATGAGCAGTTCTTC.

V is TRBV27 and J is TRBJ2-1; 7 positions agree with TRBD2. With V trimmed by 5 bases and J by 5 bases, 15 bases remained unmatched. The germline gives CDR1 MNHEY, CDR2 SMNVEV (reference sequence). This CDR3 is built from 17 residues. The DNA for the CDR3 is TGTGCCAGCAGTGTCAGGCCTAGCGGAATATACAACAATGAGCAGTTCTTC. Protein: CASSVRPSGIYNNEQFF.

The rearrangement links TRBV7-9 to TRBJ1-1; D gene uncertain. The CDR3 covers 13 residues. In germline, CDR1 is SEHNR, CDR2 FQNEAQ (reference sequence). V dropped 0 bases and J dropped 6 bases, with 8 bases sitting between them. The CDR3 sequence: CASSLAHGSEAFF. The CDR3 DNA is TGTGCCAGCAGCTTAGCCCACGGCTCTGAAGCTTTCTTT.

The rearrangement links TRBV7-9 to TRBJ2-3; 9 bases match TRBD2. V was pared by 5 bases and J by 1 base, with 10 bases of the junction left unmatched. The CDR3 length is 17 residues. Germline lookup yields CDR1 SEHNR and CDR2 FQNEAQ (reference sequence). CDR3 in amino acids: CASSPALAGMGTDTQYF. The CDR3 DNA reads TGTGCCAGCAGCCCCGCTCTAGCGGGGATGGGCACAGATACGCAGTATTTT.

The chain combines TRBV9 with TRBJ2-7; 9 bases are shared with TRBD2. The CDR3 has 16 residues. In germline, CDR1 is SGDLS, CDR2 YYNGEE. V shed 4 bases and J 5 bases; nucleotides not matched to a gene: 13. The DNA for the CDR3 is TGTGCCAGCAGCCCGCCTTTGGCGGGGGGGCCCCACGAGCAGTACTTC. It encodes CASSPPLAGGPHEQYF.

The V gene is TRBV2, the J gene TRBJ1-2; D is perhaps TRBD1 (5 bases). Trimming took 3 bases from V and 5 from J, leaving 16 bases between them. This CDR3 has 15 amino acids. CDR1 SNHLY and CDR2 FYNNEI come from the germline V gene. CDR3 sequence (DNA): TGTGCCAGCAGTGAGTTGGGGGGTGCCACATATGGCTACACCTTC. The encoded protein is CASSELGGATYGYTF.

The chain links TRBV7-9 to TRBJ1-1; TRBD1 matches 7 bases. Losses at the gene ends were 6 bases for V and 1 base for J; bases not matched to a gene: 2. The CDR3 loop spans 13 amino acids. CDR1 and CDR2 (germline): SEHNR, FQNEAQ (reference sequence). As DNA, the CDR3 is TGTGCCAGCAGAGGGGACAGGAACACTGAAGCTTTCTTT. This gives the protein CASRGDRNTEAFF.

The chain's CDR3 is CASSVGGKEAFF. In DNA, the CDR3 is TGTGCCAGCAGCGTAGGGGGGAAGGAAGCTTTCTTT. This chain links TRBV9 with TRBJ1-1, with a weak D call TRBD1 (5 bases). The CDR3 is made up of 12 amino acids. Trimming took 0 bases from V and 8 from J, leaving 8 bases between them. The germline CDR1 and CDR2 sequences are SGDLS and YYNGEE. The full variable domain, completed using reference TRBV9 and TRBJ1-1, is DSGVTQTPKHLITATGQRVTLRCSPRSGDLSVYWYQQSLDQGLQFLIQYYNGEERAKGNILERFSAQQFPDLHSELNLSSLELGDSALYFCASSVGGKEAFFGQGTRLTVV.

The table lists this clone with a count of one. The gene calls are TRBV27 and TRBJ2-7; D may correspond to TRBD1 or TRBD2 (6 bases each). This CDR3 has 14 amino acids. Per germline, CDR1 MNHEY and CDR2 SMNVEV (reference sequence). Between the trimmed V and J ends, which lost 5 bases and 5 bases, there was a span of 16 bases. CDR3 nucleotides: TGTGCCAGCAGTGCATCCACGGGGGCCCACGAGCAGTACTTC. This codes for CASSASTGAHEQYF.

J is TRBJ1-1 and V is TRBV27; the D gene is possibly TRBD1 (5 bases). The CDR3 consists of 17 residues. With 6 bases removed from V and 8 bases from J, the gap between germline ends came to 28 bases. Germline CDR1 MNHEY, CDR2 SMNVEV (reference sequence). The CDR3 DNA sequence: TGTGCCAGCAGCCCCCTGGGGGTGGAACCAGTGCCCCGCGAAGCTTTCTTT. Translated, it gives CASSPLGVEPVPREAFF.